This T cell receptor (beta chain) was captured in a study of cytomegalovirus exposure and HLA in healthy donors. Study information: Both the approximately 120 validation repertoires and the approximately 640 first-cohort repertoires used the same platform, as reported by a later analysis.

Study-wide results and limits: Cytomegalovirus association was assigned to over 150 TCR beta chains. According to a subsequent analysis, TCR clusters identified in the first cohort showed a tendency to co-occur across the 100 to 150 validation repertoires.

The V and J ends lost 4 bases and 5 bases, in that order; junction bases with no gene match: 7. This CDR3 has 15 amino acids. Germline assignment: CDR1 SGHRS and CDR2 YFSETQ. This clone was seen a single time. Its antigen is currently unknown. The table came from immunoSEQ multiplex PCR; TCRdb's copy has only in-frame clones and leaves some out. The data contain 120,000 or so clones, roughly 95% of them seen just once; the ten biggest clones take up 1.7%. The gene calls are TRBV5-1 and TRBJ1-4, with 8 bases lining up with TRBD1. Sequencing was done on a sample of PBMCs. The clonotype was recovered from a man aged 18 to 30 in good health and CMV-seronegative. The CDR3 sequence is CASSPGQAQNEKLFF. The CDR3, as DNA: TGCGCCAGCAGCCCGGGACAGGCTCAGAATGAAAAACTGTTTTTT.